These T cell receptor beta chains were read from a single sample in a study of identical twins. TCRdb recomputed calls from the 5' RACE reads with MiXCR, one row per CDR3 protein. The table has 1.5 million to 2 million distinct CDR3 sequences, less than 35% seen once. The sequencing input was cord blood. The receptors were sampled from a newborn girl in good health. CDR3s include the opening cysteine and the closing phenylalanine or tryptophan. D genes are given only for firm matches. Rows give clone size only sometimes, using once, few, many, or a class for an expanded clone.

J: TRBJ2-1; D: TRBD2; size: few; V: TRBV16; DNA: TGTGCCAGCAGCGGAACTAGCGGGGGGGCCAATGAGCAGTTCTTC; CDR3: CASSGTSGGANEQFF
J: TRBJ1-1; D: .; size: .; V: TRBV5-1; DNA: TGCGCCAGCAGCGACCCCCGACAGGACTCTGAAGCTTTCTTT; CDR3: CASSDPRQDSEAFF
J: TRBJ2-1; D: TRBD2; size: .; V: TRBV4-1; DNA: TGCGCCAGCAGCCAAGATAGAGGGACTAGCGGGGGGAAAGATTGGGAGCAGTTCTTC; CDR3: CASSQDRGTSGGKDWEQFF
J: TRBJ2-7; D: .; size: few; V: TRBV7-2; DNA: TGTGCCAGCAGCTTCCGCGGGGTGAAGTACGAGCAGTACTTC; CDR3: CASSFRGVKYEQYF
J: TRBJ2-1; D: TRBD2; size: few; V: TRBV12-3/TRBV12-4; DNA: TGTGCCAGCAGCCAATCATCACTAGCGCGCTCCTACAATGAGCAGTTCTTC; CDR3: CASSQSSLARSYNEQFF
J: TRBJ2-3; D: .; size: .; V: TRBV7-9; DNA: TGTGCCAGCAGTAAAGGGGGACGGACCCTATCAGATACGCAGTATTTT; CDR3: CASSKGGRTLSDTQYF
J: TRBJ2-3; D: .; size: many; V: TRBV7-2; DNA: TGTGCCAGCAGCTCTGCTAGCGGCACAGATACGCAGTATTTT; CDR3: CASSSASGTDTQYF
J: TRBJ2-1; D: .; size: .; V: TRBV27; DNA: TGTGCCAGCAGTACCTACTGGACCAATGAGCAGTTCTTC; CDR3: CASSTYWTNEQFF
J: TRBJ2-4; D: TRBD1; size: .; V: TRBV11-2; DNA: TGTGCCAGCAGACCGGGACAGGGCCCCTTCTTAGCCAAAAACATTCAGTACTTC; CDR3: CASRPGQGPFLAKNIQYF
J: TRBJ1-2; D: .; size: .; V: TRBV4-1; DNA: TGCGCCAGCAGCCGCTATGCCAGGGACGGCTACACCTTC; CDR3: CASSRYARDGYTF
J: TRBJ1-6; D: TRBD1; size: .; V: TRBV28; DNA: TGTGCCAGCAGTTTCCCGGACAGGTTACCTAATTCACCCCTCCACTTT; CDR3: CASSFPDRLPNSPLHF
J: TRBJ1-1; D: .; size: few; V: TRBV6-1; DNA: TGTGCCAGCAGCTTCACGATGGGGGGCACTGAAGCTTTCTTT; CDR3: CASSFTMGGTEAFF
J: TRBJ2-3; D: TRBD2; size: .; V: TRBV30; DNA: TGTGCCTGGAGTGGTCTCTGGCTAGCGGGGCTCACAGATACGCAGTATTTT; CDR3: CAWSGLWLAGLTDTQYF
J: TRBJ2-5; D: TRBD2; size: .; V: TRBV9; DNA: TGTGCCAGCAGCGTAGCTTTGACTAGCGGGAGACTAGAGACCCAGTACTTC; CDR3: CASSVALTSGRLETQYF
J: TRBJ2-1; D: .; size: few; V: TRBV4-1; DNA: TGCGCCAGCAGCCAAGTTAGGGGGGCCGAGGCTTACAATGAGCAGTTCTTC; CDR3: CASSQVRGAEAYNEQFF
J: TRBJ2-3; D: TRBD2; size: .; V: TRBV27; DNA: TGTGCCAGCAGTTTATGCGGAGTCGTGACTAGCGTGTTTCCACGCACAGATGCGCAGTATTTT; CDR3: CASSLCGVVTSVFPRTDAQYF
J: TRBJ1-1; D: .; size: .; V: TRBV6-6; DNA: TGTGCCAGCAGTTTACTAACAGGGAAAGACACTGAAGCTTTCTTT; CDR3: CASSLLTGKDTEAFF
J: TRBJ1-3; D: .; size: few; V: TRBV27; DNA: TGTGCCTCATCCGGGGGAAACACCATATATTTT; CDR3: CASSGGNTIYF
J: TRBJ1-2; D: .; size: few; V: TRBV7-9; DNA: TGTGCCAGCAGCCCTGGGAGGGTAGCTAACTATGGCTACACCTTC; CDR3: CASSPGRVANYGYTF
J: TRBJ1-2; D: .; size: .; V: TRBV7-8; DNA: TGTGCCAGCAGCCCGGAACAGGGACTCGGCTACACCTTC; CDR3: CASSPEQGLGYTF
J: TRBJ1-6; D: .; size: .; V: TRBV7-2; DNA: TGTGCCAGCAGCTTAGAGGGTTGGACAGTCAATTCACCCCTCCACTTT; CDR3: CASSLEGWTVNSPLHF
J: TRBJ2-3; D: .; size: .; V: TRBV25-1; DNA: TGTGCCAGCAGTGAAGGAAGTCCTACAGATACGCAGTATTTT; CDR3: CASSEGSPTDTQYF
J: TRBJ2-3; D: TRBD1; size: few; V: TRBV4-1; DNA: TGCGCCAGCAGCCTGAGTCCGACAGGGTACACAGATACGCAGTATTTT; CDR3: CASSLSPTGYTDTQYF
J: TRBJ2-1; D: TRBD2; size: few; V: TRBV10-3; DNA: TGTGCCATCAGTGAGGGTATAGGTCTAGCGGGAGAAGAGACCCAGTTCTTC; CDR3: CAISEGIGLAGEETQFF
J: TRBJ2-7; D: .; size: many; V: TRBV24-1; DNA: TGTGCCACCAGTGACAGGGCCTCCAACGAGCAGTACTTC; CDR3: CATSDRASNEQYF
J: TRBJ2-5; D: TRBD2; size: .; V: TRBV29-1; DNA: TGCAGCGTTGGGTTGGGACTAGCGCCGAGGACCCAGTACTTC; CDR3: CSVGLGLAPRTQYF
J: TRBJ2-7; D: .; size: .; V: TRBV23-1; DNA: TGCGCCAGCAGTCAAGGGAACCCCGAGTTTAGGTACGAGCAGTACTTC; CDR3: CASSQGNPEFRYEQYF
J: TRBJ1-1; D: .; size: few; V: TRBV9; DNA: TGTGCCAGCAGCGTCGTTCCTGTATCTATGAACACTGAAGCTTTCTTT; CDR3: CASSVVPVSMNTEAFF
J: TRBJ2-7; D: TRBD2; size: .; V: TRBV5-1; DNA: TGCGCCAGCAGCTTGAGCGGGGCCCCCTCCTACGAGCAGTACTTC; CDR3: CASSLSGAPSYEQYF
J: TRBJ2-3; D: TRBD2; size: .; V: TRBV7-2; DNA: TGTGCCAGCAGCCCCCTCGGACTAGCGGGAGATACGCAGTATTTT; CDR3: CASSPLGLAGDTQYF
J: TRBJ1-1; D: .; size: .; V: TRBV20-1; DNA: TGCAGTGCCAGGGGAGCCATTGAAGCTTTCTTT; CDR3: CSARGAIEAFF
J: TRBJ1-5; D: .; size: .; V: TRBV3-1; DNA: TGTGCCAGCAGCCAAGGTACGGGAGTGGGTCAGCCCCAGCATTTT; CDR3: CASSQGTGVGQPQHF
J: TRBJ2-7; D: .; size: .; V: TRBV13; DNA: TGTGCCAGCAGCTTAGGCAGAGGGGTCTACGAGCAGTACTTC; CDR3: CASSLGRGVYEQYF
J: TRBJ2-5; D: .; size: few; V: TRBV25-1; DNA: TGTGCCAGCAGTGAGCCACGTACAAGGGAGACCCAGTACTTC; CDR3: CASSEPRTRETQYF
J: TRBJ2-5; D: .; size: .; V: TRBV2; DNA: TGTGCCAGCAGGATTCGGACTTCTGGGGGGACCCAGTACTTC; CDR3: CASRIRTSGGTQYF
J: TRBJ2-7; D: TRBD1; size: many; V: TRBV29-1; DNA: TGCAGCGCTAGGGGACAGGGGGCAATCGAGCAGTACTTC; CDR3: CSARGQGAIEQYF
J: TRBJ2-7; D: TRBD2; size: .; V: TRBV4-2; DNA: TGTGCCAGCAGCCAAAAGGGACTAGCGGCCTACGAGCCGTACTTC; CDR3: CASSQKGLAAYEPYF
J: TRBJ2-7; D: TRBD1; size: .; V: TRBV20-1; DNA: TGCAGTGCTAGACCGACAGGGTACGACGAGCAGTACTTC; CDR3: CSARPTGYDEQYF
J: TRBJ2-5; D: TRBD2; size: few; V: TRBV7-9; DNA: TGTGCCAGCAGCTTAGTACCAGCGGGGCAAGAGACCCAGTACTTC; CDR3: CASSLVPAGQETQYF
J: TRBJ2-2; D: .; size: few; V: TRBV10-3; DNA: TGTGCCATCAGTGAGTCCGGAAAGAACACCGGGGAGCTGTTTTTT; CDR3: CAISESGKNTGELFF
J: TRBJ2-3; D: .; size: few; V: TRBV10-2; DNA: TGCGCCAGCAGTGACGGGGGCGGAGGGGCAGATACGCAGTATTTT; CDR3: CASSDGGGGADTQYF
J: TRBJ1-3; D: TRBD1; size: .; V: TRBV29-1; DNA: TGCAGCGTACCGAACCACCGGGACAGGGTAAACACCATATATTTT; CDR3: CSVPNHRDRVNTIYF
J: TRBJ2-1; D: TRBD2; size: .; V: TRBV6-7; DNA: TGTGCCAGCAGTTACAGGGACGGGGGGTATAGTGCCTACAATGAGCAGTTCTTC; CDR3: CASSYRDGGYSAYNEQFF
J: TRBJ2-1; D: TRBD2; size: many; V: TRBV20-1; DNA: TGCAGGGGACTAGGAGGTAATGAGCAGTTCTTC; CDR3: CRGLGGNEQFF
J: TRBJ1-1; D: .; size: .; V: TRBV28; DNA: TGTGCCACCAGGAGGGACACTGAAGCTTTCTTT; CDR3: CATRRDTEAFF
J: TRBJ2-4; D: .; size: .; V: TRBV4-1; DNA: TGCGCCAGCAGCCAGCTAGGGGTCGCCAAAAACATTCAGTACTTC; CDR3: CASSQLGVAKNIQYF
J: TRBJ2-3; D: .; size: few; V: TRBV12-3/TRBV12-4; DNA: TGTGCCAGCAGTCCCTTGGGGATAGATACGCAGTATTTT; CDR3: CASSPLGIDTQYF
J: TRBJ2-3; D: .; size: .; V: TRBV7-6; DNA: TGTGCCAGCAGCTTAATGTCCCCCATACAGGGCACAGATACGCAGTATTTT; CDR3: CASSLMSPIQGTDTQYF
J: TRBJ2-1; D: TRBD2; size: few; V: TRBV10-3; DNA: TGTGCCATCAGTGAGTCTCTAGCGGGGGCCTCCTACAATGAGCAGTTCTTC; CDR3: CAISESLAGASYNEQFF
J: TRBJ2-7; D: .; size: few; V: TRBV10-3; DNA: TGTGCCATCAGCAGGGAAGGCACCTACAATGAGCAGTACTTC; CDR3: CAISREGTYNEQYF
J: TRBJ2-5; D: .; size: .; V: TRBV20-1; DNA: TGCAGTGCTAGAGGGGTCTCTAGCCGAGAGACCCAGTACTTC; CDR3: CSARGVSSRETQYF
J: TRBJ2-7; D: .; size: .; V: TRBV7-9; DNA: TGTGCCAGCCAAGCCAGGAGCACCTACGAGCAGTACTTC; CDR3: CASQARSTYEQYF
J: TRBJ2-1; D: TRBD1; size: .; V: TRBV20-1; DNA: TGCACCCGGGACAGTCCTTACAATGAGCAGTTCTTC; CDR3: CTRDSPYNEQFF
J: TRBJ2-3; D: .; size: .; V: TRBV29-1; DNA: TGCAGCGTTGAATGGGGCAGGAGAAGCACAGATACGCAGTATTTT; CDR3: CSVEWGRRSTDTQYF
J: TRBJ1-2; D: .; size: few; V: TRBV5-1; DNA: TGTGCCAGCAGTTTAGGGCGGGATAACTATGGCTACACCTTC; CDR3: CASSLGRDNYGYTF